Presented here are 23 T cell receptor beta chains from one specimen sequenced in a study of regulatory T cells in long-lasting Graves disease. The sample's time point: persistent/refractory GD, antithyroid drugs over 5 years with positive TRAb. Making the TCR library involved RNA that had been extracted from PBMCs. Arm-PCR with iRepertoire HTBI primers amplified the CDR3 regions for these TCR beta libraries. TCRdb reprocessed the multiplex PCR reads with MiXCR, giving one entry per CDR3 protein. The table has around 460,000 distinct CDR3 sequences, approximately 22% seen once. Sample: peripheral blood mononuclear cells (PBMCs), taken when the disease was refractory, from a patient treated with antithyroid drugs. The receptor source for this set is a female donor with Graves disease.

This clonotype was counted at least ten times. The chain joins TRBV6-1 to TRBJ1-2; maybe TRBD1 (6 bases). Germline CDR1 reads MNHNS; CDR2 reads SASEGT. This CDR3 region has 12 residues. Trimming stripped 8 bases from V and 1 base from J, with 8 bases between. CDR3 region: CASWGRNYGYTF. In nucleotides, the CDR3 is TGTGCCAGCTGGGGGCGTAACTATGGCTACACCTTC.

In its sample, this clonotype was seen many times. This rearrangement joins TRBV2 to TRBJ2-2; D is undetermined. This CDR3 is 15 amino acids long. Germline values: CDR1 SNHLY, CDR2 FYNNEI. V was clipped by 0 bases and J by 2 bases, with 7 bases between them. The CDR3 DNA follows: TGTGCCAGCAGTGAAGCTAGAAGCAACACCGGGGAGCTGTTTTTT. This gives the protein CASSEARSNTGELFF.

The chain recombines TRBV6-5 with TRBJ2-7, with D hard to call. V gave up 1 base and J gave up 7 bases, with 17 bases separating them. The germline V gene encodes CDR1 MNHEY and CDR2 SVGAGI. The CDR3 sequence is 15 residues long. In nucleotides, the CDR3 is TGTGCCAGCAGTTACTGGAAGGCAGATTTGAGGGAGCAGTACTTC. Translated, it gives CASSYWKADLREQYF.

A note on this clonotype: A much larger clone differs from this one at a single base, so this may be a read error. This chain joins TRBV7-3 and TRBJ2-7; no reliable D call. Germline CDR1 and CDR2: SGHTA and FQGTGA. Trimming shortened V by 3 bases and J by 2 bases, and 14 bases separated the two germline ends. The CDR3 covers 15 residues. CDR3 protein: CASSFTAGRPYEQYF. The CDR3 coding sequence is TGTGCCAGCAGCTTCACGGCCGGCAGGCCCTACGAGCAGTACTTC. The whole variable domain, filled in from reference TRBV7-3 and TRBJ2-7, reads GAGVSQTPSNKVTEKGKYVELRCDPISGHTALYWYRQSLGQGPEFLIYFQGTGAADDSGLPNDRFFAVRPEGSVSTLKIQRTERGDSAVYLCASSFTAGRPYEQYFGPGTRLTVT.

The table lists this clonotype with many counts. The chain links TRBV28 to TRBJ2-2, with D perhaps matching TRBD1 (5 bases). The CDR3 is 14 amino acids. Germline lookup yields CDR1 MDHEN and CDR2 SYDVKM. Between the trimmed V and J ends, which lost 2 bases and 5 bases, there was a span of 9 bases. The CDR3 loop reads CASSLSRTTGELFF. CDR3 nucleotide sequence: TGTGCCAGCAGTTTAAGTAGGACAACCGGGGAGCTGTTTTTT.

With respect to this clonotype: One end of the junction does not line up with germline, which may come from a read error. This chain links TRBV9 with TRBJ2-3; no clear D gene. The CDR3 consists of 14 residues. Germline V gene lookup returns CDR1 SGDLS and CDR2 YYNGEE. The CDR3 spells CANSVRQSTDTQYF. The DNA of the CDR3 is TGTGCCAACAGCGTAAGGCAATCCACAGATACGCAGTATTTT.

The CDR3 reads CASSPGGQGRTDTQYF. The CDR3 DNA is TGCGCCAGCAGCCCGGGAGGGCAAGGGAGAACAGATACGCAGTATTTT. The chain carries TRBV5-1 and TRBJ2-3; 8 nucleotides align to TRBD2. V shed 4 bases and J 3 bases; nucleotides not matched to a gene: 10. The CDR3 is 16 amino acids. The germline CDR1 and CDR2 sequences are SGHRS and YFSETQ.

With respect to this clonotype: A read error may explain this, as a much larger clone is one base away. The chain is built from TRBV20-1 and TRBJ1-2; D may be TRBD1 (6 bases). Germline CDR1 DFQATT, CDR2 SNEGSKA (reference sequence). This CDR3 is 12 amino acids long. CDR3 sequence: CSAPDSRYGHTF. In DNA, the CDR3 is TGCAGTGCGCCGGACAGCCGCTATGGCCACACCTTC.

V usage is TRBV11-2 and J usage is TRBJ1-4; the D gene is possibly TRBD1 (5 bases). This CDR3 spans 17 amino acids. Germline lookup yields CDR1 SGHAT and CDR2 FQNNGV. V was clipped by 3 bases and J by 7 bases, with 21 bases between them. The CDR3 nucleotides read TGTGCCAGCAGCTTTAGGGGTACAGGTGTAACCAGTGAAAAACTGTTTTTT. Its protein product is CASSFRGTGVTSEKLFF.

This clonotype occurred many times. This chain connects TRBV12-3 or TRBV12-4 to TRBJ1-2; 7 positions agree with TRBD1. The V and J ends lost 7 bases and 6 bases, in that order; junction bases with no gene match: 11. This CDR3 has 14 residues. This CDR3 is CASTSDQGGDGYTF. The CDR3 DNA reads as TGTGCCAGCACTTCTGATCAGGGGGGAGATGGCTACACCTTC.

This clonotype was picked up many times. The chain carries TRBV28 and TRBJ2-7; 10 bases map to TRBD1. Germline values: CDR1 MDHEN, CDR2 SYDVKM. CDR3 length: 18 residues. V lost 1 base to trimming and J lost 6 bases; unmatched junction nucleotides: 15. The CDR3 sequence: CASSLFTGSRDRGGEQYF. The CDR3 nucleotides read TGTGCCAGCAGTTTATTCACCGGCAGCAGGGACAGGGGTGGCGAGCAGTACTTC. The full variable domain, with the rest looked up from reference TRBV28 and TRBJ2-7, is DVKVTQSSRYLVKRTGEKVFLECVQDMDHENMFWYRQDPGLGLRLIYFSYDVKMKEKGDIPEGYSVSREKKERFSLILESASTNQTSMYLCASSLFTGSRDRGGEQYFGPGTRLTVT.

This clonotype was counted many times. V is TRBV7-2 and J is TRBJ1-1, with TRBD1 identical over 7 bases. The ends lost 5 bases at V and 0 bases at J; junction bases unmatched: 6. CDR1 is SGHTA, CDR2 FQGNSA, per germline. The CDR3 has 15 amino acids. For the CDR3, the DNA is TGTGCCAGCAGCCCGACAGGGTATATGAACACTGAAGCTTTCTTT. It codes for CASSPTGYMNTEAFF.

With respect to this clonotype: A read error may be the cause here, since a much bigger clone is one base away. The DNA for the CDR3 is TGTGCCAGCAGCAAAGAAGACGGAGTCGGCGAAAAACTGGTTTTT. The encoded protein is CASSKEDGVGEKLVF. The gene calls are TRBV13 and TRBJ1-4; no clear D. The CDR3 length is 15 residues. Germline assignment: CDR1 PRHDT and CDR2 FYEKMQ (reference sequence).

The table lists this clonotype with many counts. The V call is TRBV28, the J call TRBJ1-1; a possible D gene is TRBD1 (6 bases). Trimming pared 6 bases from V and 3 bases from J, leaving 17 bases between. This CDR3 has 15 residues. Germline CDR1 is MDHEN and CDR2 is SYDVKM. As DNA, the CDR3 is TGTGCCAGCAGGGACGATAACAGGGATGACACTGAAGCTTTCTTT. It encodes CASRDDNRDDTEAFF.

J is TRBJ1-3 and V is TRBV6-2 or TRBV6-3; D is ambiguous. Trimming took off 7 bases at V and 4 bases at J, with 17 bases between the two ends. CDR1 and CDR2 from the germline V gene are MNHEY and SVGEGT. The CDR3 consists of 15 residues. The CDR3 region is CASTNVDPGGNTIYF. In DNA form, the CDR3 reads TGTGCCAGCACCAACGTGGATCCTGGCGGAAACACCATATATTTT.

A single count supports this clonotype. The J gene is TRBJ2-1, the V gene TRBV20-1; D is possibly TRBD1 or TRBD2 (6 bases each). CDR3 size: 15 residues. The V end was cut by 3 bases, the J end by 2 bases, with 14 bases between. CDR1 is DFQATT and CDR2 is SNEGSKA in the germline V gene (reference sequence). The CDR3 nucleotides read TGCAGTGCTAGGTCACGGGGGCGCGCCTACAATGAGCAGTTCTTC. It translates to CSARSRGRAYNEQFF.

The table lists this clonotype with a few counts. The chain is built from TRBV6-2 or TRBV6-3 and TRBJ2-5, with no clear D. The V end lost 5 bases, the J end lost 0 bases, and 7 bases lay between the germline ends. Germline CDR1 and CDR2: MNHEY and SVGEGT. The CDR3 totals 13 residues. The CDR3 DNA reads TGTGCCAGCAGTGCGACCCACCAAGAGACCCAGTACTTC. Protein product: CASSATHQETQYF.

V gene TRBV4-1 combines with J gene TRBJ1-1, with 9 bases fitting TRBD1. J gave up 1 base and V 0 bases, and 3 bases lay outside the gene matches. The germline gives CDR1 MGHRA, CDR2 YSYEKL. The CDR3 covers 16 residues. CDR3 sequence reads: CASSQEGDRENTEAFF. CDR3 in DNA: TGCGCCAGCAGCCAAGAGGGGGACAGGGAGAACACTGAAGCTTTCTTT.

This clonotype was found many times. The chain is built from TRBV7-9 and TRBJ2-7; no clear D gene. CDR3 size: 14 residues. V lost 0 bases and J 1 base, leaving 7 bases between the germline ends. Per the germline V gene, CDR1 is SEHNR and CDR2 is FQNEAQ (reference sequence). The CDR3 reads CASSLAGGSYEQYF. The DNA for the CDR3 is TGTGCCAGCAGCTTAGCCGGCGGTTCCTACGAGCAGTACTTC.

This clonotype was counted between two and nine times. This sequence joins TRBV3-1 and TRBJ2-5; D is uncertain. Germline CDR1 reads LGHDT; CDR2 reads YNNKEL (reference sequence). The length of the CDR3 is 14 residues. The V and J ends lost 0 bases and 2 bases respectively, with 7 bases between them. Here the CDR3 reads CASSQDVIQETQYF. For the CDR3, the DNA is TGTGCCAGCAGCCAAGACGTCATACAAGAGACCCAGTACTTC.

The chain combines TRBV6-1 with TRBJ2-2, with 8 bases fitting TRBD1. Unmatched junction bases numbered 10, after V lost 4 bases and J lost 6 bases. This CDR3 comprises 16 residues. Germline lookup yields CDR1 MNHNS and CDR2 SASEGT. The CDR3 sequence is CASSVRQGPSAGELFF. The CDR3 DNA sequence: TGTGCCAGCAGTGTCCGACAGGGGCCGTCTGCCGGGGAGCTGTTTTTT.

The chain carries TRBV2 and TRBJ2-4; D might be TRBD1 or TRBD2, each matching 5 bases. This CDR3 spans 13 amino acids. V lost 6 bases to trimming and J lost 9 bases, with 15 bases between them. CDR1 and CDR2 from the germline V gene are SNHLY and FYNNEI. The CDR3 is CASSLRDAGIQYF. CDR3 nucleotide sequence: TGTGCCAGCAGCCTCAGGGATGCGGGCATTCAGTACTTC.

The chain combines TRBV27 with TRBJ2-7; TRBD2 matches 11 bases. The length of the CDR3 is 14 residues. The V gene's germline CDR1 is MNHEY and CDR2 SMNVEV (reference sequence). Unmatched junction bases numbered 6, after V lost 6 bases and J lost 5 bases. Here the CDR3 reads CASRLAGGTHEQYF. CDR3 coding DNA: TGTGCCAGCAGATTAGCGGGAGGGACCCACGAGCAGTACTTC.